These T cell receptor beta chains were read from a single sample in a study of T cell repertoires in cytomegalovirus infection. Using its own MiXCR run on the reads, TCRdb lists one record per CDR3 protein. The sample records 900,000 to 950,000 distinct CDR3 sequences, approximately 31% being singletons. Which antigens these TCRs recognize remains unknown. Sequences were derived from cultured CD8+ T cells from PBMCs, sampled from culture after CMV antigen stimulation. Receptors were obtained from a human donor in good health (CMV status not recorded). Some clones in this sample may be carry-over from other donors' samples. Both conserved end residues are part of each CDR3. A D gene is named only where the DNA matches it firmly. Clone size is not always given. Where it is, it says once, few, many or a class for expanded clones.

d_gene: .; v_gene: TRBV12-5; abundance: few; j_gene: TRBJ2-1; CDR3nt: TGTGCTAGTGGTTTGGGGACCTACCTAGCCCCCTACAATGAGCAGTTCTTC; CDR3aa: CASGLGTYLAPYNEQFF
d_gene: .; v_gene: TRBV6-2/TRBV6-3; abundance: .; j_gene: TRBJ2-3; CDR3nt: TGTGCCAGCAGTGGTCCGATGGGTGCAGATACGCAGTATTTT; CDR3aa: CASSGPMGADTQYF
d_gene: .; v_gene: TRBV9; abundance: .; j_gene: TRBJ1-3; CDR3nt: TGTGCCAGCAGCGTAGATGGGGGCGCGGGAAACACCATATATTTT; CDR3aa: CASSVDGGAGNTIYF
d_gene: .; v_gene: TRBV3-1; abundance: .; j_gene: TRBJ2-7; CDR3nt: TGTGCCAGCACCAGTGGCCGGGACCGCGGGTGGGAGCAGTACTTC; CDR3aa: CASTSGRDRGWEQYF
d_gene: TRBD2; v_gene: TRBV7-9; abundance: .; j_gene: TRBJ2-7; CDR3nt: TGTGCCAGCAGGGGAGGGGATCCCTACGAGCAGTACTTC; CDR3aa: CASRGGDPYEQYF
d_gene: .; v_gene: TRBV10-3; abundance: .; j_gene: TRBJ1-1; CDR3nt: TGTGCCATCAGTGAGCCGGACGGGAACACTGAAGCTTTCTTT; CDR3aa: CAISEPDGNTEAFF
d_gene: .; v_gene: TRBV7-9; abundance: few; j_gene: TRBJ1-4; CDR3nt: TGTGCCAGCAGCGCCGGCACAACTAATGAAAAACTGTTTTTT; CDR3aa: CASSAGTTNEKLFF
d_gene: TRBD1; v_gene: TRBV20-1; abundance: .; j_gene: TRBJ2-1; CDR3nt: TGCAGTGCAGCAGGGACAGGGGGTAATGAGCAGTTCTTC; CDR3aa: CSAAGTGGNEQFF
d_gene: .; v_gene: TRBV12-3/TRBV12-4; abundance: many; j_gene: TRBJ2-1; CDR3nt: TGTGCCATTGCGTACAATGAGCAGTTCTTC; CDR3aa: CAIAYNEQFF
d_gene: TRBD1; v_gene: TRBV12-5; abundance: .; j_gene: TRBJ2-2; CDR3nt: TGTGCTAGTGGCTCTGAACAGGGGGCCTTAACCGGGGAGCTGTTTTTT; CDR3aa: CASGSEQGALTGELFF
d_gene: .; v_gene: TRBV6-2/TRBV6-3; abundance: many; j_gene: TRBJ1-1; CDR3nt: TGTGCCAGCAGTTACCAGGGGCTCACTGAAGCTTTCTTT; CDR3aa: CASSYQGLTEAFF
d_gene: TRBD2; v_gene: TRBV9; abundance: .; j_gene: TRBJ2-3; CDR3nt: TGTGCCAGCAGCGCCGGACTAGCGGGGCCACGGGGAGATACGCAGTATTTT; CDR3aa: CASSAGLAGPRGDTQYF
d_gene: .; v_gene: TRBV10-3; abundance: .; j_gene: TRBJ1-5; CDR3nt: TGTGCCATCAGTGAGACCCCAGCGGTCAATCAGCCCCAGCATTTT; CDR3aa: CAISETPAVNQPQHF
d_gene: TRBD1; v_gene: TRBV29-1; abundance: few; j_gene: TRBJ1-1; CDR3nt: TGCAGCGTCCCGACAGGGACCGAAGCTTTCTTT; CDR3aa: CSVPTGTEAFF
d_gene: .; v_gene: TRBV6-5; abundance: .; j_gene: TRBJ2-7; CDR3nt: TGTGCCAGCCGGGGGGCCCACGAGCAGTACTTC; CDR3aa: CASRGAHEQYF
d_gene: TRBD1; v_gene: TRBV19; abundance: .; j_gene: TRBJ1-1; CDR3nt: TGTGCCAGTAGTATAGACCCAGGGGGCTACACTGAAGCTTTCTTT; CDR3aa: CASSIDPGGYTEAFF
d_gene: .; v_gene: TRBV27; abundance: few; j_gene: TRBJ2-1; CDR3nt: TGTGCCAGCAGCCAGGGGGGGGCTCGTGGTGAGCAGTTCTTC; CDR3aa: CASSQGGARGEQFF
d_gene: .; v_gene: TRBV6-6; abundance: .; j_gene: TRBJ1-5; CDR3nt: TGTGCCGGTGGGACCTTCGGAGGGCCCCAGCATTTT; CDR3aa: CAGGTFGGPQHF
d_gene: .; v_gene: TRBV10-2; abundance: .; j_gene: TRBJ1-1; CDR3nt: TGCGCCAGCAGTGAGGCTAGACGGAAGAACACTGAAGCTTTCTTT; CDR3aa: CASSEARRKNTEAFF
d_gene: .; v_gene: TRBV7-8; abundance: many; j_gene: TRBJ2-3; CDR3nt: TGTGCCAGCAGCCATAGCCAGAGGGGGGGCCTATATACGCAGTATTTT; CDR3aa: CASSHSQRGGLYTQYF
d_gene: TRBD1; v_gene: TRBV5-1; abundance: .; j_gene: TRBJ1-5; CDR3nt: TGCGCCAGCAGCGACTCAGGGGGCGCGGATCAGCCCCAGCATTTT; CDR3aa: CASSDSGGADQPQHF
d_gene: .; v_gene: TRBV7-2; abundance: many; j_gene: TRBJ2-1; CDR3nt: TGTGCCAGCAGCCTAAAAGGGGCGGAGCAGTTCTTC; CDR3aa: CASSLKGAEQFF
d_gene: .; v_gene: TRBV10-3; abundance: .; j_gene: TRBJ1-1; CDR3nt: TGTGCCATCAGTGAGATCGCAGGGAACACTGAAGCTTTCTTT; CDR3aa: CAISEIAGNTEAFF
d_gene: .; v_gene: TRBV6-6; abundance: few; j_gene: TRBJ1-1; CDR3nt: TGTGCCAGCAGTTACTCACCTATCACTGAAGCTTTCTTT; CDR3aa: CASSYSPITEAFF
d_gene: .; v_gene: TRBV7-3; abundance: once; j_gene: TRBJ2-1; CDR3nt: TGTGCCAGCAGCTCGGGGGTTCGGGGGTACAATGAGCAGTTCTTC; CDR3aa: CASSSGVRGYNEQFF
d_gene: TRBD1; v_gene: TRBV6-1; abundance: few; j_gene: TRBJ2-1; CDR3nt: TGTGCCAGCAGTGAAGAGGGACAGGGGTTCTTC; CDR3aa: CASSEEGQGFF
d_gene: .; v_gene: TRBV2; abundance: many; j_gene: TRBJ2-3; CDR3nt: TGTGCCAGCGGCACTTCGACGGTGACAACGCTGGATACGCAGTATTTT; CDR3aa: CASGTSTVTTLDTQYF
d_gene: .; v_gene: TRBV7-9; abundance: many; j_gene: TRBJ1-1; CDR3nt: TGTGCCAGCAGCCTTACGACCCGAGATACTGAAGCTTTCTTT; CDR3aa: CASSLTTRDTEAFF
d_gene: .; v_gene: TRBV10-3; abundance: .; j_gene: TRBJ1-2; CDR3nt: TGTGCCATCAAGGCGGCAGTAGGCTACACCTTC; CDR3aa: CAIKAAVGYTF
d_gene: .; v_gene: TRBV2; abundance: few; j_gene: TRBJ1-3; CDR3nt: TGTGCCAGCAGTGAGAGTAGGAGCTCTGGAAACACCATATATTTT; CDR3aa: CASSESRSSGNTIYF
d_gene: .; v_gene: TRBV12-3/TRBV12-4; abundance: .; j_gene: TRBJ1-1; CDR3nt: TGTGCCAGCAGAATGGGACCGAACACTGAAGCTTTCTTT; CDR3aa: CASRMGPNTEAFF
d_gene: TRBD1; v_gene: TRBV29-1; abundance: .; j_gene: TRBJ2-3; CDR3nt: TGCAGCGTTGTCGGACAGGGGACGACCACAGATACGCAGTATTTT; CDR3aa: CSVVGQGTTTDTQYF
d_gene: .; v_gene: TRBV5-8; abundance: few; j_gene: TRBJ1-1; CDR3nt: TGTGCTAAGCAGCAGCCCCTGAACACTGAAGCTTTCTTT; CDR3aa: CAKQQPLNTEAFF
d_gene: .; v_gene: TRBV24-1; abundance: few; j_gene: TRBJ2-1; CDR3nt: TGTGCCACCAGTGATTTGCAAGGGGGGGGCTCCTACAATGAGCAGTTCTTC; CDR3aa: CATSDLQGGGSYNEQFF
d_gene: .; v_gene: TRBV7-8; abundance: few; j_gene: TRBJ2-1; CDR3nt: TGTGCCAGCAGTCTAAAGGGCGTTAACAATGAGCAGTTCTTC; CDR3aa: CASSLKGVNNEQFF
d_gene: .; v_gene: TRBV27; abundance: .; j_gene: TRBJ1-1; CDR3nt: TGTGCCAGCAGTTGGTCCGGGAACACTGAAGCTTTCTTT; CDR3aa: CASSWSGNTEAFF
d_gene: TRBD2; v_gene: TRBV6-8; abundance: .; j_gene: TRBJ2-1; CDR3nt: TGTGCCAGCAGTCCCGGGACTAGCGGGGGGCGATACAATGAGCAGTTCTTC; CDR3aa: CASSPGTSGGRYNEQFF
d_gene: TRBD2; v_gene: TRBV6-6; abundance: .; j_gene: TRBJ2-1; CDR3nt: TGTGCCAGCAGTTACGTGACTAGCGGGGGGCTATACAATGAGCAGTTCTTC; CDR3aa: CASSYVTSGGLYNEQFF
d_gene: .; v_gene: TRBV10-3; abundance: .; j_gene: TRBJ1-2; CDR3nt: TGTGCCATCAGTGAAGGACAGATTACTAACTATGGCTACACCTTC; CDR3aa: CAISEGQITNYGYTF
d_gene: TRBD1; v_gene: TRBV9; abundance: .; j_gene: TRBJ2-6; CDR3nt: TGTGCCAGCAGCGCCCGGGACAGAACTATCTCTGGGGCCAACGTCCTGACTTTC; CDR3aa: CASSARDRTISGANVLTF
d_gene: .; v_gene: TRBV6-2/TRBV6-3; abundance: .; j_gene: TRBJ1-1; CDR3nt: TGTGCCAGCAGTTACGGGGACACCTGGAACACTGAAGCTTTCTTT; CDR3aa: CASSYGDTWNTEAFF
d_gene: .; v_gene: TRBV27; abundance: few; j_gene: TRBJ1-1; CDR3nt: TGTGCCAGCAGCCCGTTGGGGCCTGTCGATCGGGACACTGAAGCTTTCTTT; CDR3aa: CASSPLGPVDRDTEAFF
d_gene: .; v_gene: TRBV7-8; abundance: few; j_gene: TRBJ1-1; CDR3nt: TGTGCCAGCAGCTCAGGGGACCCTGAAGCTTTCTTT; CDR3aa: CASSSGDPEAFF
d_gene: .; v_gene: TRBV5-4; abundance: .; j_gene: TRBJ2-3; CDR3nt: TGTGCCAGCAGCTGGGGAAATACGCAGTATTTT; CDR3aa: CASSWGNTQYF